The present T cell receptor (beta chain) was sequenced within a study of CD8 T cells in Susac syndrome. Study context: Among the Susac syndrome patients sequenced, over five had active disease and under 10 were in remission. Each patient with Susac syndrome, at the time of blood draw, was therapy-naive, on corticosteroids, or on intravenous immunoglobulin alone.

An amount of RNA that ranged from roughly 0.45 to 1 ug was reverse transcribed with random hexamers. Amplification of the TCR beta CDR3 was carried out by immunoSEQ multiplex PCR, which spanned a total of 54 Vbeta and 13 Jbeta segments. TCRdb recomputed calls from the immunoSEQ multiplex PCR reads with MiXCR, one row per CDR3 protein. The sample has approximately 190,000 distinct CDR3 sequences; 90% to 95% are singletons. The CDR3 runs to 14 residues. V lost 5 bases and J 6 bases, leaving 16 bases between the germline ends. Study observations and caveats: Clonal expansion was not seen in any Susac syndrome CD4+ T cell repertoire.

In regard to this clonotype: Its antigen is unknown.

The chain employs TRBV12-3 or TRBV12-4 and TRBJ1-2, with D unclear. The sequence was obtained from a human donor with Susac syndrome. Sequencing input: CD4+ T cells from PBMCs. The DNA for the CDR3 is TGTGCCAGCAGTCTTCGGATTACACGTAATGGCTACACCTTC. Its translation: CASSLRITRNGYTF.